The TCR beta chain under discussion was sequenced for a study of regulatory T cells in long-lasting Graves disease. Time point: newly diagnosed GD, antithyroid drugs for less than 3 months. There was RNA extracted from PBMCs, and the TCR library was made from it. A blood draw put approximately 9 milliliters of peripheral blood into EDTA tubes. Libraries of TCR beta came from iRepertoire HTBI primers plus Arm-PCR of CDR3 regions. A single record per CDR3 protein comes from TCRdb applying MiXCR to the multiplex PCR reads. The sample lists about 540,000 distinct CDR3 sequences, roughly 14% occurring once. The CDR3 has 15 residues. Germline values: CDR1 MGHDK, CDR2 SYGVNS. Between the trimmed V and J ends, which lost 1 base and 2 bases, there was a span of 9 bases. This sample also belongs to another study, concerning T cells in Graves' hyperthyroidism and ophthalmopathy. This second report adds: The study left out patients who had uncontrolled infection, other autoimmune disease, pregnancy or lactation. Using the HTBI primer set, a first-round RT-PCR was run on the TCR CDR3. Most thyroid clonotypes expanded above 0.001 appeared in blood too.

The sequence was collected from a man aged 25 to 40 with Graves disease. This chain uses TRBV25-1 with TRBJ2-1; possibly TRBD1 for D (6 bases). The specimen comprised peripheral blood mononuclear cells (PBMCs), sampled at new diagnosis, from a patient treated with antithyroid drugs. CDR3 region: CASSEWGRTYNEQFF. The CDR3, as DNA: TGTGCCAGCAGTGAATGGGGGCGGACCTACAATGAGCAGTTCTTC. Combining the CDR3 with reference TRBV25-1 and TRBJ2-1 gives the whole variable domain EADIYQTPRYLVIGTGKKITLECSQTMGHDKMYWYQQDPGMELHLIHYSYGVNSTEKGDLSSESTVSRIRTEHFPLTLESARPSHTSQYLCASSEWGRTYNEQFFGPGTRLTVL.